Listed below are T cell receptor beta chains from one sample, sequenced in a study of graft-versus-host responses after intestinal transplantation. Their target antigens are unknown. This table comes from immunoSEQ multiplex PCR, and its TCRdb copy is limited to in-frame clones, with some not included. The sample shows 80,000 to 95,000 clones, roughly 91% of them seen only once. The sequenced sample was unstimulated CD8+ T cells sorted from spleen or lymph node cells, obtained before intestinal transplant. Every receptor here comes from a human donor who received an intestinal transplant. CDR3s include the opening cysteine and the closing phenylalanine or tryptophan. Fields, in order: D gene, J gene, V gene, clone size, CDR3 protein, CDR3 DNA. A D gene is named only where the DNA matches it firmly. Some rows mark clone size as missing; the rest say once, few, many or name a class of expanded clone.

>NA|TRBJ1-3|TRBV30|NA
CAWTADSPSGNTIYF
TGTGCCTGGACAGCGGACAGCCCCTCTGGAAACACCATATATTTT
>TRBD2|TRBJ2-2|TRBV4-3|once
CASSQDLGGAGELFF
TGCGCCAGCAGCCAAGATCTCGGGGGGGCCGGGGAGCTGTTTTTT
>TRBD2|TRBJ2-3|TRBV19|NA
CASTDARESLYTQYF
TGTGCCAGTACGGACGCGCGGGAGTCGCTATATACGCAGTATTTT
>NA|TRBJ2-7|TRBV7-9|NA
CASSLRRQFLTYEQYF
TGTGCCAGCAGCTTACGGCGGCAGTTTCTTACCTACGAGCAGTACTTC
>NA|TRBJ2-7|TRBV27|NA
CASSLKGGGLYEQYF
TGTGCCAGCAGTTTAAAAGGCGGCGGACTCTACGAGCAGTACTTC
>NA|TRBJ2-2|TRBV19|NA
CASSMWGAGTGELFF
TGTGCCAGTAGTATGTGGGGTGCGGGCACCGGGGAGCTGTTTTTT
>NA|TRBJ2-7|TRBV2|NA
CASMTLLKSSYEQYF
TGTGCCAGCATGACTCTTCTGAAGAGCTCCTACGAGCAGTACTTC
>TRBD2|TRBJ2-1|TRBV7-9|NA
CASSVNVAGGPIGNEQFF
TGTGCCAGCAGCGTTAATGTAGCGGGGGGGCCTATCGGCAATGAGCAGTTCTTC
>NA|TRBJ2-2|TRBV10-3|NA
CAISKLDTGELFF
TGTGCCATCAGTAAGCTTGACACCGGGGAGCTGTTTTTT
>TRBD1|TRBJ2-7|TRBV5-1|NA
CASSFSSQGAYEQYF
TGCGCCAGCAGCTTTTCTTCCCAGGGGGCCTACGAGCAGTACTTC
>TRBD1|TRBJ2-7|TRBV7-9|NA
CASSQDRAEQYF
TGTGCCAGCAGCCAAGACAGGGCCGAGCAGTACTTC
>TRBD2|TRBJ2-7|TRBV29-1|once
CSVVRGAYEQYF
TGCAGCGTTGTCCGGGGGGCCTACGAGCAGTACTTC
>TRBD2|TRBJ2-1|TRBV10-3|NA
CAISERAGGTYNEQFF
TGTGCCATCAGTGAGAGGGCGGGGGGCACCTACAATGAGCAGTTCTTC
>NA|TRBJ1-6|TRBV7-9|NA
CASSPGTTLGSPLHF
TGTGCCAGCAGCCCCGGGACTACCCTAGGTTCACCCCTCCACTTT
>NA|TRBJ2-1|TRBV27|NA
CATRGSSEQFF
TGTGCCACCAGAGGGAGTAGTGAGCAGTTCTTC
>NA|TRBJ2-7|TRBV2|NA
CASSTYPSYEQYF
TGTGCCAGCAGCACCTACCCCTCCTACGAGCAGTACTTC
>NA|TRBJ1-6|TRBV13|NA
CASSFGTANSPLHF
TGTGCCAGCAGCTTTGGGACTGCTAATTCACCCCTCCACTTT
>NA|TRBJ1-6|TRBV12-5|NA
CASGFSGYEYNSPLHF
TGTGCTAGTGGTTTCTCAGGGTATGAGTATAATTCACCCCTCCACTTT
>TRBD1|TRBJ2-7|TRBV5-6|NA
CASSSDTGQENEQYF
TGTGCCAGCAGCAGCGACACGGGACAGGAAAACGAGCAGTACTTC
>NA|TRBJ2-7|TRBV7-9|NA
CASSSNPRDISYEQYF
TGTGCCAGCAGCTCCAACCCCCGGGACATCTCCTATGAGCAGTACTTC
>TRBD1|TRBJ2-7|TRBV10-2|NA
CASSLDRAYEQYF
TGCGCCAGCAGTTTGGACAGGGCCTACGAGCAGTACTTC
>TRBD1|TRBJ2-1|TRBV27|NA
CASNLPGQGSNEQFF
TGTGCCAGCAACCTCCCGGGACAGGGGTCGAATGAGCAGTTCTTC
>NA|TRBJ1-1|TRBV30|NA
CAWSVDSQTEAFF
TGTGCCTGGAGCGTTGACAGTCAGACTGAAGCTTTCTTT